This entry features one TCR beta chain sequence. This record belongs to a study of T cells after yellow fever vaccination. Turning to the study itself: Each low-cell-number fraction was prepared by means of SMART-Seq v4 Ultra Low Input.

Trimming cost V 6 bases and J 3 bases, with 15 bases left between them. The CDR3 extends over 15 amino acids. Germline V gene data show CDR1 as MNHEY and CDR2 as SVGEGT. In making TCR cDNA, 5'RACE template switching added a universal primer site and UMIs to it. Each CDR3 protein is one row after TCRdb ran MiXCR on the 5' RACE reads. The sample lists 500,000 to 550,000 distinct CDR3 sequences, roughly a fifth seen once, with roughly a sixth in the top ten. The sequenced sample was PBMCs, obtained roughly 20 days after the first yellow fever vaccination. This TCR derives from a man between 18 and 29 years old who received the YFV17D yellow fever vaccine. J is TRBJ1-5 and V is TRBV6-2 or TRBV6-3; a weak D match, TRBD1 (5 bases). The CDR3 loop reads CASRPPGLVNQPQHF. In DNA form, the CDR3 reads TGTGCCAGCAGACCCCCGGGACTTGTCAATCAGCCCCAGCATTTT.